This entry concerns a single T cell receptor (beta chain). Many counts were recorded for this clonotype. There is no known antigen for this receptor. No per-base quality is available; no much larger clone lies one base away. The data are from a study of T cells in Graves' hyperthyroidism and ophthalmopathy (dated by TCRdb to between 2018 and 2021). At the level of the whole study: Peripheral blood was collected at initial diagnosis, before any treatment. A discovery cohort of about 96 patients, 43 with Graves' ophthalmopathy and about 60 with stable Graves' hyperthyroidism, was used to find distinguishing TCR V-J signatures. Prospective prediction of ophthalmopathy was tested in an independent validation cohort of approximately 18 hyperthyroidism patients and roughly 16 patients who later progressed to ophthalmopathy. The 95 to 100 discovery patients were divided at random into training and test sets in a 7:3 ratio. In roughly six Graves' hyperthyroidism patients, the study also compared T-cell repertoires from thyroid tissue with T-cell repertoires from blood. Following sampling, methimazole starting at 30 mg daily was given to hyperthyroidism patients, and high-dose intravenous methylprednisolone was given to ophthalmopathy patients. TCR Vbeta CDR3 sequencing of around 130 peripheral blood samples (roughly 41 ophthalmopathy, 75 to 85 hyperthyroidism and approximately 17 progressor patients) is reported in the paper.

From the cysteine through the phenylalanine, the CDR3 covers 12 amino acids. The only DNA kept is the CDR3, 36 bases in frame from the first base. The junction carries 7 bases between V and J, which are trimmed by 3 bases and 7 bases respectively. According to the germline V gene (reference sequence), CDR1 reads GTSNPN and CDR2 reads SVGIG. TCR beta CDR3 regions were amplified from RNA transcripts. The first round of RT-PCR for the TCR CDR3 was performed with the HTBI primer set and the Qiagen OneStep RT-PCR kit. Libraries were constructed in a second round of multiplex PCR, after which size selection and purification were performed. The libraries were sequenced on an Illumina HiSeq2000 using paired-end 100 bp reads. Concerning the study's data processing: SOAPnuke was used to process the raw data, with reads discarded if the reads contained adapters or uncalled bases, had a mean Phred below 15, or lacked an exact constant-primer or identifier match. High-quality paired reads were merged with COPE v1.2.5, and unique nucleotide sequences were defined as clonotypes. Clonotypes were aligned to IMGT TRBV, TRBD and TRBJ reference segments using MiTCR v1.1. Only V-J combinations with frequency above 0.0001, covering approximately 99% of repertoires, were analysed. A TCS score was defined as the ratio between F50 (clonal expansion) and ExV (chaos), using BLOSUM62-based TCRdist between CDR3 peptides within each V-J. Welch's t-statistics and random forest reduced roughly 540 V-J features to 13, which were used in a naive Bayes classifier (R e1071). Thyroid-blood repertoire similarity was quantified with the Morisita-Horn index. TCRdb reworked the public reads: Q25 trimming with fastp, MiXCR clone assembly, productive beta chains retained. Rows with one shared CDR3 protein collapse into an entry with the most common genes and DNA. The V and J calls follow TCRdb's processing rather than the paper's. The sample yields around 700,000 distinct CDR3 sequences; 35% were counted once. About a third of the sample is held by the ten biggest clonotypes.

Stable Graves' hyperthyroidism was defined as no progression to ophthalmopathy during 18 months of follow-up. Hyperthyroidism patients were newly diagnosed, with disease duration under 2 months, and aged 18 to 65 years. Patients with uncontrolled infections, other autoimmune diseases, pregnancy or lactation were excluded. Diagnoses relied on clinical symptoms, serum thyroxine and TRAb, thyroid ultrasound and orbital computed tomography. PBMCs were isolated from 7.5 to 10 ml of fresh peripheral blood by Ficoll-Paque density gradient centrifugation. Trizol reagent was used to extract total RNA, and RNA quality was then checked on an Agilent 2100 Bioanalyzer. Paper-wide results and their limitations: In validation, progression to ophthalmopathy was predicted by the model with around 71% sensitivity and about 72% specificity, a median of roughly 6.4 months before onset. In cross-validation, a model built on a 13 V-J signature told ophthalmopathy apart from stable hyperthyroidism with approximately 90% sensitivity and around 81% specificity, and in testing the same model reached 80%/75%. Sample size was not statistically predetermined, and blinding of investigators to group allocation was not performed. Most expanded thyroid clonotypes (frequency above 0.001) were also detected in blood, suggesting blood repertoires may reflect thyroid immune responses.

This chain joins TRBV30 to TRBJ1-6; the D gene remains uncertain. This receptor was identified in a woman in her thirties or forties with Graves' hyperthyroidism. Sample: blood. The nucleotides are TGTGCCTGGAGGGGCGCGAATTCACCCCTCCACTTT. Its product reads: CAWRGANSPLHF.